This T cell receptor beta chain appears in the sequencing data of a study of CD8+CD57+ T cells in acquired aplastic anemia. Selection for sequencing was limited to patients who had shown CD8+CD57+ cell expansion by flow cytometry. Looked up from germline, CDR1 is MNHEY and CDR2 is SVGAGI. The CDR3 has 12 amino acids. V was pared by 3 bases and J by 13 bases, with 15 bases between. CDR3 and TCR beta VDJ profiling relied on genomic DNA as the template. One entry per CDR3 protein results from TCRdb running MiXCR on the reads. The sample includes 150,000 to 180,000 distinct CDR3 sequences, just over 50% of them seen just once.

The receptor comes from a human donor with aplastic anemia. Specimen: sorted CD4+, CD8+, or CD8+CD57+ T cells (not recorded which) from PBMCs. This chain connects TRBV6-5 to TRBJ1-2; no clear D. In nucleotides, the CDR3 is TGTGCCAGCAGTTATGCCGGGCCCATCTTCACCTTC. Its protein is CASSYAGPIFTF.